Included here is one T cell receptor beta chain sequence, with context. This specimen belongs to a study of blood T cell repertoires in COVID-19. The overall study: COVID-19 samples, acute and convalescent, were from the United States, Italy and Spain. Sources were T cells, B-cell-depleted T cells, or PBMCs; the material itself was cDNA or gDNA.

Study processing details: Scientists estimated how many nucleated cells there were by amplifying reference gene primers. Generated by immunoSEQ multiplex PCR, the TCRdb table keeps only in-frame clones and is missing some. From that table come the V and J calls and clone size; the DNA was used to work out D and trimming. The sample has 95,000 to 150,000 clones, around three quarters seen once. The CDR3 is 16 residues long. V trimming: 5 bases; J trimming: 2 bases; junction bases outside the gene matches: 8. Germline CDR1 reads SGHAT; CDR2 reads FQNNGV. Sequenced sample: peripheral blood. The V gene is TRBV11-2, the J gene TRBJ1-4; TRBD1 aligns across 7 bases. The receptor was derived from a man aged 35 to 55 with active or convalescent COVID-19. The CDR3 DNA follows: TGTGCCAGCAGCCCGACGAGGGGGCATACTAATGAAAAACTGTTTTTT. It codes for CASSPTRGHTNEKLFF.